The clone carrying this T cell receptor (beta chain) was seen at least ten times. Losses at the gene ends were 3 bases for V and 0 bases for J; bases not matched to a gene: 10. The CDR3 length is 18 residues. In germline, CDR1 is MGHRA, CDR2 YSYEKL. Each CDR3 protein gets one entry after TCRdb re-called the reads with MiXCR. Counted here are 200,000 to 300,000 distinct CDR3 sequences, under 8.5% occurring once; the ten biggest clones make up more than 5.5%. The sample originates from a study of T cell repertoires in cytomegalovirus infection. The chain has TRBV4-1 and TRBJ1-4, with 7 bases lining up with TRBD1. The sequenced sample was PBMCs. The receptor was derived from a human donor in good health (CMV status not recorded). Some clones in this sample may be carry-over from other donors' samples. The CDR3 is CASSQEMTGPATNEKLFF. CDR3 sequence (DNA): TGCGCCAGCAGCCAGGAAATGACAGGGCCCGCAACTAATGAAAAACTGTTTTTT.